The 2 T cell receptor beta chains given below trace back to one sample, sequenced in a study of blood T cells in healthy people across ages. Then a second PCR, running about 7 to 11 cycles, was carried out with a sample-barcoded 5' primer and a J-beta primer mix. TCRdb reanalysed the 5' RACE reads using MiXCR and keeps one entry per CDR3 protein. The repertoire holds some 1,800,000 distinct CDR3 sequences, about 39% seen once, with under 25% in the top ten. The specimen was blood. These TCRs come from a human donor in good health.

V usage is TRBV7-2 and J usage is TRBJ2-1; 12 bases are a match to TRBD2. V shed 5 bases and J 15 bases; nucleotides not matched to a gene: 11. CDR1 is SGHTA and CDR2 is FQGNSA in the germline V gene. This CDR3 is built from 14 residues. The CDR3 protein is CASSPRTSGVWRFF. In nucleotides, the CDR3 is TGTGCCAGCAGCCCCCGGACTAGCGGGGTTTGGAGGTTCTTC. The full variable domain, in which reference TRBV7-2 and TRBJ2-1 provide the parts outside the CDR3, is GAGVSQSPSNKVTEKGKDVELRCDPISGHTALYWYRQSLGQGLEFLIYFQGNSAPDKSGLPSDRFSAERTGGSVSTLTIQRTQQEDSAVYLCASSPRTSGVWRFFGPGTRLTVL.

This clonotype has more than one count but fewer than ten. The V call is TRBV10-3, the J call TRBJ1-2; possibly TRBD1 for D (5 bases). Trimming pared 5 bases from V and 6 bases from J, leaving 7 bases between. This CDR3 contains 11 residues. The germline V gene has CDR1 ENHRY and CDR2 SYGVKD. CDR3 sequence reads: CAISSRDGYTF. The CDR3 DNA reads as TGTGCCATCAGTAGCAGGGATGGCTACACCTTC.